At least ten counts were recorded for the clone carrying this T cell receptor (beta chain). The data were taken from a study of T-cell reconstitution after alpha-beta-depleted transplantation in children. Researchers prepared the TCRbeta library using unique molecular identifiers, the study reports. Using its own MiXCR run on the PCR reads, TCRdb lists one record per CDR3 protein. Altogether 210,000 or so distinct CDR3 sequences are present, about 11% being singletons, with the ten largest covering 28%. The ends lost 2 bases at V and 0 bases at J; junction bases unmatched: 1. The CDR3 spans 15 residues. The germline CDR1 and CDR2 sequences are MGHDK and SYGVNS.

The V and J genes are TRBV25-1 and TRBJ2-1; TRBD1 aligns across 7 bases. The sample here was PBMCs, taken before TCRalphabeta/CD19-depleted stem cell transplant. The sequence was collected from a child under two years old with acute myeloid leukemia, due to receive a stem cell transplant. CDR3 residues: CASSEDRASYNEQFF. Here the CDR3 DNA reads TGTGCCAGCAGTGAAGACAGGGCCTCCTACAATGAGCAGTTCTTC.